The present T cell receptor beta chain was sequenced within a study of cytomegalovirus exposure and HLA in healthy donors. The V gene lost 11 bases and the J gene lost 4 bases, with 20 bases spanning the gap. The CDR3 has 14 residues. Per germline, CDR1 MNHEY and CDR2 SVGAGI. Worth noting for this clone: Its target is unknown.

Overall study findings and caveats: An analysis done earlier found most TCR beta V segments productive about 87% or about 30% of the time. It was reportedly the case that the classifier diagnosed cytomegalovirus status with high specificity and sensitivity.

Primers for the PCR totalled 60 Vbeta and 13 Jbeta. Sequenced by immunoSEQ multiplex PCR; TCRdb stores in-frame clones only, minus some. The sample has tens of thousands of clones; 75% are singletons. Sequenced sample: PBMCs. The receptor comes from a man aged 35 to 55 in good health and CMV-seronegative. This chain uses TRBV6-5 with TRBJ1-2, with D possibly TRBD1 on 6 matching bases. CDR3 loop: CAVKETGRVYGYTF. The DNA for the CDR3 is TGTGCCGTTAAGGAGACAGGACGGGTCTATGGCTACACCTTC.